This TCR beta chain was retrieved from a study of glioma-infiltrating T cells. General observations from the study: Above-expected tissue-blood divergence occurred in all gliomas, most in low-grade ones. Very few CDR3 sequences were shared between tissue and blood.

Note on this clonotype: Its antigen is not identified.

Looked up from germline, CDR1 is KGHDR and CDR2 is SFDVKD. The CDR3 contains 15 residues. V lost 6 bases and J lost 8, with 18 bases in between. The iRepertoire nested amplicon-rescue multiplex PCR amplified TCR alpha and beta CDR3s from RNA. Input was about 100-450 ng of tissue mRNA or PBMC total RNA. TCRdb processed the multiplex PCR reads anew with MiXCR; each CDR3 protein has one entry. The sample includes some 100,000 distinct CDR3 sequences, approximately 26% of them seen just once. The sequencing input was glioma tissue, nonneoplastic brain tissue, or PBMCs (not recorded which). The V call is TRBV24-1, the J call TRBJ1-4, with D perhaps matching TRBD1 (6 bases). The clonotype was recovered from a human donor with low-grade glioma or glioblastoma, undergoing nonglioma brain surgery, or in good health (not recorded which). DNA of the CDR3: TGTGCCACCAGTATCGGGGGCGACCCTTCCGAAAAACTGTTTTTT. It is translated as CATSIGGDPSEKLFF.